A selection of T cell receptor beta chains follows, all from one sample in a study of CD8 T cells in Susac syndrome. One entry per CDR3 protein, called by TCRdb with MiXCR from the immunoSEQ multiplex PCR reads. Among some 450,000 distinct CDR3 sequences listed, more than 80% were seen once. The sample was CD8+ T cells from PBMCs. Every receptor here comes from a human donor with multiple sclerosis. Each CDR3 is given without its conserved first and last residue. D genes are given only for firm matches.

TRBD1 TRBV28 ASSLDRAYNEQF
NA TRBV30 AWSGGEGINEQF
NA TRBV19 ASSRGVGSYGQY
NA TRBV4-1 ASSQASYPNQPQH
TRBD2 TRBV6-1 ASSAGGVETQY
TRBD2 TRBV9 ASSVYVAGGLDTQY
NA TRBV6-5 ASSAGQPYEQY
TRBD2 TRBV5-1 ASSWVAGVSQDTQY
NA TRBV30 AWSHSDYNQPQH
NA TRBV7-9 ASSLDDSYGYT
NA TRBV7-2 ASSAFGTGRETQY
TRBD1 TRBV6-1 ASREGTGEYNSPLH
NA TRBV4-2 ASSPEALSPTYEQY
NA TRBV9 ASSVEGHTEAF
NA TRBV6-1 ASRLAPGRDEQF
TRBD2 TRBV4-1 ASSQMGGLNEQF
TRBD2 TRBV20-1 SATAGARETQY
NA TRBV29-1 SVDTGQNEKLF
NA TRBV12-5 ASGLGGDSNQPQH
TRBD1 TRBV2 ASSQFPGQPNYGYT
NA TRBV15 ATMGLLNTEAF
NA TRBV30 AWSVRPQPQH
TRBD1 TRBV10-3 AISEVGTGDEQY
NA TRBV4-1 ASSQTLGGYEQY
TRBD1 TRBV7-9 ASSLYGTGGFSMTGELF
TRBD2 TRBV20-1 SAHLAGGHNEQF
NA TRBV27 ASSFQGMSSRTGELF
NA TRBV28 ASSSFQGVNTEAF
NA TRBV7-7 ASSPSGVREAF
NA TRBV6-7 ASSAGKVLSAKNIQY
NA TRBV11-2 ASSLGDGKSQY
TRBD2 TRBV11-1 ASSTGLAGFGELF
NA TRBV20-1 SARVIGTLSYEQY
NA TRBV4-1 ASSQQTDYEQY
TRBD2 TRBV2 ASTAGLEHFGYEQY
NA TRBV30 AWSAEQGPSADTQY
TRBD1 TRBV20-1 SADRQGVGYEQY
NA TRBV27 ASSEGRSLVYGYT
TRBD2 TRBV6-2/TRBV6-3 ASSYRTSGGNEQF
TRBD2 TRBV5-8 ASSFYGTSYFEAKNIQY
TRBD1 TRBV15 ATSSEQQGVETQY
TRBD2 TRBV4-1 ASSPPGLAGSRDTQY
TRBD1 TRBV10-3 AISESGTGVLDEQY